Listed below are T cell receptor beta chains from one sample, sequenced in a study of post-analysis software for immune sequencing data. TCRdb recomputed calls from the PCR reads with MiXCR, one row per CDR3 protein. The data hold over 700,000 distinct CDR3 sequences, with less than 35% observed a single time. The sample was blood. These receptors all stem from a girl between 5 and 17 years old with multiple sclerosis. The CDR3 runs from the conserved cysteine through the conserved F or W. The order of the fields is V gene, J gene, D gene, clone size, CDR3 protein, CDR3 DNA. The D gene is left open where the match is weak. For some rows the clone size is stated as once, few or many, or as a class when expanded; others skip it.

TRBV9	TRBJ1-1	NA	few	CASSVTGRVNTEAFF	TGTGCCAGCAGCGTAACGGGGAGGGTGAACACTGAAGCTTTCTTT
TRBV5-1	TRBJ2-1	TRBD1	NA	CASSIVGTGDLSSYNEQFF	TGCGCCAGCAGCATTGTGGGGACAGGGGACCTAAGCTCCTACAATGAGCAGTTCTTC
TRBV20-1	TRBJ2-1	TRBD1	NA	CSARGMGDRAYNEQFF	TGCAGTGCTAGGGGAATGGGGGACAGGGCGTACAATGAGCAGTTCTTC
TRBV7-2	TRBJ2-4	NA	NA	CASSFSPGGGGIQYF	TGTGCCAGCAGCTTTTCCCCGGGGGGCGGCGGCATTCAGTACTTC
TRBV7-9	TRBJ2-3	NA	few	CASSFSPTVTDTQYF	TGTGCCAGCAGCTTCAGTCCCACCGTCACAGATACGCAGTATTTT
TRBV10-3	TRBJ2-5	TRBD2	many	CAISGTGTSGLQETQYF	TGTGCCATCAGTGGTACCGGGACTAGCGGCCTCCAAGAGACCCAGTACTTC
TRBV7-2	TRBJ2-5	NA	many	CASSRGLLQETQYF	TGTGCCAGCAGCCGGGGACTGTTACAAGAGACCCAGTACTTC
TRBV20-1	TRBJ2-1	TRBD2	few	CSAIGLAVREQFF	TGCAGTGCTATCGGACTAGCGGTTAGGGAGCAGTTCTTC
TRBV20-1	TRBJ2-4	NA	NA	CSASKAKNIQYF	TGCAGTGCTAGTAAGGCCAAAAACATTCAGTACTTC
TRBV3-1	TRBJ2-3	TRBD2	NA	CASSLGLASLAQYF	TGTGCCAGCAGCCTCGGACTAGCGAGTCTCGCGCAGTATTTT
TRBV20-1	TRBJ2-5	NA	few	CSAINRPFQETQYF	TGCAGTGCTATCAACCGTCCCTTCCAAGAGACCCAGTACTTC
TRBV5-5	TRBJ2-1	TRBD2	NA	CASSLGLAGEEQFF	TGTGCCAGCAGCTTGGGTTTAGCGGGAGAAGAGCAGTTCTTC
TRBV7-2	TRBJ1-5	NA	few	CASTEGLRNQPQHF	TGTGCCAGCACAGAGGGGTTACGCAATCAGCCCCAGCATTTT
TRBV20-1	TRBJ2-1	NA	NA	CSATDGGRINEQFF	TGCAGTGCCACCGACGGTGGGAGAATTAATGAGCAGTTCTTC
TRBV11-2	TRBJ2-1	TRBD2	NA	CASSLRSLAGGPGNEQFF	TGTGCCAGCAGCTTACGTTCACTAGCGGGAGGGCCGGGGAATGAGCAGTTCTTC
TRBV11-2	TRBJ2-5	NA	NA	CASRGPRGLETQYF	TGTGCCAGCCGGGGGCCCCGCGGCCTAGAGACCCAGTACTTC
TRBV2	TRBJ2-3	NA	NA	CASSEAGEGTDTQYF	TGTGCCAGCAGTGAAGCCGGGGAGGGCACAGATACGCAGTATTTT
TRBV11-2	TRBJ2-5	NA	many	CASSLGSRGQETQYF	TGTGCCAGCAGCTTAGGTTCGAGGGGTCAAGAGACCCAGTACTTC
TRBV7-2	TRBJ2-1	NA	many	CASSSSAPSHEQFF	TGTGCCAGCAGCTCGAGCGCCCCCAGCCATGAGCAGTTCTTC
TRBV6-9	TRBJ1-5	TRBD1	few	CASSHIGRVGGELPKNQPQHF	TGTGCCAGCAGCCACATAGGCAGGGTAGGGGGCGAGTTGCCCAAGAATCAGCCCCAGCATTTT
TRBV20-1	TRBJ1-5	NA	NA	CSARSGATYSNQPQHF	TGCAGTGCTAGATCCGGGGCTACTTATAGCAATCAGCCCCAGCATTTT
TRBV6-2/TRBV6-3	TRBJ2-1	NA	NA	CASSYLQGFNEQFF	TGTGCCAGCAGTTACTTGCAGGGGTTCAATGAGCAGTTCTTC
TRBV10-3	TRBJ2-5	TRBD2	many	CAISGLAGAHQETQYF	TGTGCCATCAGTGGGCTAGCGGGGGCCCATCAAGAGACCCAGTACTTC
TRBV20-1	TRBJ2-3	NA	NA	CSASLKERDTQYF	TGCAGTGCTAGCCTGAAAGAGAGGGATACGCAGTATTTT
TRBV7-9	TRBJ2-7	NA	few	CASSLGFGGTYEQYF	TGTGCCAGCAGCTTAGGGTTTGGAGGGACCTACGAGCAGTACTTC
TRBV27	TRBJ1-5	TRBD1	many	CASSFRQGNRQPQHF	TGTGCCAGCAGTTTCAGACAGGGAAACAGGCAGCCCCAGCATTTT
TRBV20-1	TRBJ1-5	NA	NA	CSASPGGPQHF	TGCAGTGCTAGCCCGGGGGGCCCCCAGCATTTT
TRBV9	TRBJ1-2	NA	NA	CASSERAGANYGYTF	TGTGCCAGCAGCGAAAGGGCGGGAGCTAACTATGGCTACACCTTC
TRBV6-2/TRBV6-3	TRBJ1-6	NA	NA	CASSYGANPSPLHF	TGTGCCAGCAGTTATGGGGCAAACCCCTCACCCCTCCACTTT
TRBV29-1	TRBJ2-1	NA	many	CSVEDKGTEQFF	TGCAGCGTTGAAGATAAGGGGACTGAGCAGTTCTTC
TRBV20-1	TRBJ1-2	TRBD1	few	CSASTTGGDYGYTF	TGCAGTGCTAGCACGACAGGGGGCGATTATGGCTACACCTTC
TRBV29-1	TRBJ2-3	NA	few	CSVVGGQADTQYF	TGCAGCGTTGTCGGGGGGCAGGCAGATACGCAGTATTTT
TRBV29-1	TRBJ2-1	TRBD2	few	CSAGGTSGRNFDEQFF	TGCAGCGCGGGTGGGACTAGCGGGAGAAATTTTGATGAGCAGTTCTTC
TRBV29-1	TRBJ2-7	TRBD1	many	CSVEDRTGGEQYF	TGCAGCGTTGAAGATCGGACAGGGGGCGAGCAGTACTTC
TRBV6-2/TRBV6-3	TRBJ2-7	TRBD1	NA	CASSYSGPTGANEQYF	TGTGCCAGCAGTTACTCAGGGCCGACAGGGGCCAACGAGCAGTACTTC
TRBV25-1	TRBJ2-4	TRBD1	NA	CASSEYGTERAKNIQYF	TGTGCCAGCAGTGAATATGGGACAGAGAGAGCCAAAAACATTCAGTACTTC
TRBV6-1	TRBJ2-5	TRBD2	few	CASSKTSGSGGLETQYF	TGTGCCAGCAGTAAGACTAGCGGGAGTGGCGGGTTGGAGACCCAGTACTTC
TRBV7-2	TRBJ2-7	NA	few	CASSLQGSHEQYF	TGTGCCAGCAGCTTACAGGGTTCTCACGAGCAGTACTTC
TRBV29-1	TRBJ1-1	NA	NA	CSVQGGDTEAFF	TGCAGCGTGCAGGGCGGAGACACTGAAGCTTTCTTT
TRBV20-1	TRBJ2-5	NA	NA	CSARDVQGSQETQYF	TGCAGTGCTAGAGATGTTCAGGGATCCCAAGAGACCCAGTACTTC
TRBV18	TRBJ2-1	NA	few	CASSGSTDYEQFF	TGTGCCAGCTCAGGCAGTACAGACTATGAGCAGTTCTTC
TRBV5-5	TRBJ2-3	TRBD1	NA	CASSLGTVSTDTQYF	TGTGCCAGCAGCCTCGGGACAGTTAGCACAGATACGCAGTATTTT
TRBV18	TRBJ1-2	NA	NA	CASSPTRDGNYGYTF	TGTGCCAGCTCACCGACGAGGGACGGAAACTATGGCTACACCTTC
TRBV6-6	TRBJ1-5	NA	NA	CASSYRGLNQPQHF	TGTGCCAGCAGTTATCGAGGGCTCAATCAGCCCCAGCATTTT
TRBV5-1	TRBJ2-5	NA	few	CASTKDSLQETQYF	TGCGCCAGCACCAAGGACAGCCTCCAAGAGACCCAGTACTTC